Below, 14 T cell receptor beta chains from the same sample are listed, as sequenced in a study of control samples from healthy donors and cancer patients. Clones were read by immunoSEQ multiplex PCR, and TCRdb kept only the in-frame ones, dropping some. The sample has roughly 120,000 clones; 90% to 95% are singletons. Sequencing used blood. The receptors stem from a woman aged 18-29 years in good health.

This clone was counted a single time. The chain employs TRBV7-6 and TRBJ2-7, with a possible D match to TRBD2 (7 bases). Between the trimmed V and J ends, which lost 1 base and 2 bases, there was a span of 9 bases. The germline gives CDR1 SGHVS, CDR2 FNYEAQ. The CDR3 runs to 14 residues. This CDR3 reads CASSLGGGTYEQYF. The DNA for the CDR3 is TGTGCCAGCAGCTTAGGGGGGGGCACCTACGAGCAGTACTTC.

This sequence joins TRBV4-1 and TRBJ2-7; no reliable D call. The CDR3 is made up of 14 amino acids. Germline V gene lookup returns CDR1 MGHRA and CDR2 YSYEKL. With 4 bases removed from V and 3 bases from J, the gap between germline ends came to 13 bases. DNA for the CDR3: TGCGCCAGCAGCCCTTCGGGCCCTCACTACGAGCAGTACTTC. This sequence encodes CASSPSGPHYEQYF.

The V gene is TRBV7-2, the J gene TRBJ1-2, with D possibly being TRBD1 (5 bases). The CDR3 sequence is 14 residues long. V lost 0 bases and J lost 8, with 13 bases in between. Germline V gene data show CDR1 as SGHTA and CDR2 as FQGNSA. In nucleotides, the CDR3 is TGTGCCAGCAGCTTAGCGCGGGACCAAGGGGGCTACACCTTC. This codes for CASSLARDQGGYTF.

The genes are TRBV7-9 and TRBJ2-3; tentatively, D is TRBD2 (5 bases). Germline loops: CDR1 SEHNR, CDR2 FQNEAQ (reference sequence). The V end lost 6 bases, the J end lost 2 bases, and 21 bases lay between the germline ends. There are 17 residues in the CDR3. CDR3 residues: CASSFKPDFYYTDTQYF. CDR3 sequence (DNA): TGTGCCAGCAGTTTTAAGCCGGACTTCTATTACACAGATACGCAGTATTTT.

The CDR3 protein is CSTRRAGGGQPQHF. DNA for the CDR3: TGCAGCACACGCCGGGCCGGGGGGGGTCAGCCCCAGCATTTT. The rearrangement joins TRBV29-1 to TRBJ1-5; D may be TRBD1 (5 bases). There are 14 residues in the CDR3. Per germline, CDR1 SQVTM and CDR2 ANQGSEA. V was clipped by 8 bases and J by 6 bases, with 20 bases between them.

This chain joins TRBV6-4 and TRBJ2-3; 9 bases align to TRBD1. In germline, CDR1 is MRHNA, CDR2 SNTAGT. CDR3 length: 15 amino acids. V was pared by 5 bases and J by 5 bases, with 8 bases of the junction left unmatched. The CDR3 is CASSLGGQGGDTQYF. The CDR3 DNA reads TGTGCCAGCAGTTTGGGGGGACAGGGAGGAGATACGCAGTATTTT.

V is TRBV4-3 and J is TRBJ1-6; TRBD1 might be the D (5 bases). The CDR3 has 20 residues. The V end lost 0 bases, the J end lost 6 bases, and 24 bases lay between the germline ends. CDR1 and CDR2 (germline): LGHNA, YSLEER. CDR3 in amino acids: CASSQDGGRGVSGINSPLHF. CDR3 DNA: TGCGCCAGCAGCCAAGATGGAGGCCGGGGGGTGTCGGGCATTAATTCACCCCTCCACTTT.

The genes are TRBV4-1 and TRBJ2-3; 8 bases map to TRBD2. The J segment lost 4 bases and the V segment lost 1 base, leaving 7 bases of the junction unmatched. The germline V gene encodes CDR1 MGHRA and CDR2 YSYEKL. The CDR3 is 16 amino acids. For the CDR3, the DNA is TGCGCCAGCAGCCAAGCGTTCGCGGGGGGCGCAGATACGCAGTATTTT. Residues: CASSQAFAGGADTQYF.

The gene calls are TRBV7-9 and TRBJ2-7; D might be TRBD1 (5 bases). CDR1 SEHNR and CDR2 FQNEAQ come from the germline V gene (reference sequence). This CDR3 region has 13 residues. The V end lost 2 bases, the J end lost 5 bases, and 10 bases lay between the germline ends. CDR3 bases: TGTGCCAGCAGCTTATCCTCCAGGGACGAGCAGTACTTC. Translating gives CASSLSSRDEQYF.

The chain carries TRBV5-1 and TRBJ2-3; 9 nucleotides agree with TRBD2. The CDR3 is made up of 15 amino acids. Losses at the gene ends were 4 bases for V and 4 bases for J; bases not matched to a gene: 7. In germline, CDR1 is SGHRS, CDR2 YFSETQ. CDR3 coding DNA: TGCGCCAGCAGCCCTCCCTTAGCGGGGGCAGATACGCAGTATTTT. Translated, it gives CASSPPLAGADTQYF.

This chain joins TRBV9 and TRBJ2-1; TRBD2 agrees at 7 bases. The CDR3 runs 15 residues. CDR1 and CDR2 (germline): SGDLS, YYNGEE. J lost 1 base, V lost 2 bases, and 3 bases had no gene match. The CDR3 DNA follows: TGTGCCAGCAGCGTCGGGGGGACTTCCTACAATGAGCAGTTCTTC. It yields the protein CASSVGGTSYNEQFF.

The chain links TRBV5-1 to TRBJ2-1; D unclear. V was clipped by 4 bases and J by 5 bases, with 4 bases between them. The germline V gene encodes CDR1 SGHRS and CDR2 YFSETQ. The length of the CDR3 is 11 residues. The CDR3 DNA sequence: TGCGCCAGCAGCGCAAACAATGAGCAGTTCTTC. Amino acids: CASSANNEQFF.

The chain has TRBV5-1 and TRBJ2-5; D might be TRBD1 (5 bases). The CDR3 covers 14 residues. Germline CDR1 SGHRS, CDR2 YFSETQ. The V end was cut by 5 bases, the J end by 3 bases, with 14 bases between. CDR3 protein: CASSSDSGEETQYF. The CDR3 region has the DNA TGCGCCAGCAGTTCCGACAGTGGAGAAGAGACCCAGTACTTC.

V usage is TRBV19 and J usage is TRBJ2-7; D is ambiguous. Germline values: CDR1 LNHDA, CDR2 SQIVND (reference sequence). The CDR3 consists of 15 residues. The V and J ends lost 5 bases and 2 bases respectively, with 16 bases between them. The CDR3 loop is CASSLLSHGTYEQYF. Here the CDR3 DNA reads TGTGCCAGTAGTCTCCTATCCCACGGAACCTACGAGCAGTACTTC.